This T cell receptor (beta chain) is drawn from a study of technical replicates of blood from several donors. The V gene's germline CDR1 is ENHRY and CDR2 SYGVKD. Trimming cost V 2 bases and J 6 bases, with 8 bases left between them. There are 13 residues in the CDR3. Assay used: immunoSEQ multiplex PCR; TCRdb lists only in-frame clones, some missing. The table shows 95,000 to 100,000 clones, with around 95% occurring only once. The sample taken for sequencing was T cells isolated from PBMCs. The sequence was collected from a human donor in good health. The chain uses TRBV10-3 and TRBJ2-1, with no clear D. In nucleotides, the CDR3 is TGTGCCATCAGTGAGATGGCTCTCAATGAGCAGTTCTTC. Translation gives CAISEMALNEQFF.